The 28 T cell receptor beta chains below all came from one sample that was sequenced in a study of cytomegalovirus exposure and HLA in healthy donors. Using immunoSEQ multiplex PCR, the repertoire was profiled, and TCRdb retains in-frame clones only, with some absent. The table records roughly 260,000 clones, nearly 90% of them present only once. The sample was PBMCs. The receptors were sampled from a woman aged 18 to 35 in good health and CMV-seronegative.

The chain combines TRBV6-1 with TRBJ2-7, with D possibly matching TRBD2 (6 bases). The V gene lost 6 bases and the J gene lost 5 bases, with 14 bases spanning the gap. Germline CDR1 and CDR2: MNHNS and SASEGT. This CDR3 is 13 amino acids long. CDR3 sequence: CASRRRGKDEQYV. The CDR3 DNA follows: TGTGCCAGCAGACGGAGGGGAAAGGACGAGCAGTACGTC.

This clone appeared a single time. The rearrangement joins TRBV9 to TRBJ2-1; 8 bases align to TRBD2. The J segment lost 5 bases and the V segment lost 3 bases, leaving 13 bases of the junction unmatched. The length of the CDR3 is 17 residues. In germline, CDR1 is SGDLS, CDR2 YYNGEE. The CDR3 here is CASSEPTSEGNDNEQFF. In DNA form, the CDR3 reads TGTGCCAGCAGCGAACCGACTAGCGAGGGAAACGACAATGAGCAGTTCTTC.

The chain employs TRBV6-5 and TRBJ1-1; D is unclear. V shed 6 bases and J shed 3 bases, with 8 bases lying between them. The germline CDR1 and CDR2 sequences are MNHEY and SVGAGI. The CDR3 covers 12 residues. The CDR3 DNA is TGTGCCAGCAGAACGGGATACACTGAAGCTTTCTTT. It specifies CASRTGYTEAFF.

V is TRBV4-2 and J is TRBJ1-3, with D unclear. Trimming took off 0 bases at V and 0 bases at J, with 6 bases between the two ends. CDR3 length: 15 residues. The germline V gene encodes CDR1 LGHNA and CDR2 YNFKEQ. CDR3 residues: CASSQDAVSGNTIYF. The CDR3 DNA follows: TGTGCCAGCAGCCAAGATGCAGTCTCTGGAAACACCATATATTTT.

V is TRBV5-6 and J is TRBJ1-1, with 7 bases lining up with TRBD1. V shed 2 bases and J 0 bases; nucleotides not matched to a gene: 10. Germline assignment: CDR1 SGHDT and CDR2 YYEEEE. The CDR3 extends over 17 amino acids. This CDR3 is CASSFSRDSTLNTEAFF. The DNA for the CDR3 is TGTGCCAGCAGCTTCTCGCGGGACAGTACTTTGAACACTGAAGCTTTCTTT.

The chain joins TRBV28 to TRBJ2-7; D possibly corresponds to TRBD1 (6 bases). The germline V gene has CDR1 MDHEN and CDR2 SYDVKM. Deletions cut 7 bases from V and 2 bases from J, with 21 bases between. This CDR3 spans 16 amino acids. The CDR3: CASNNPVGTMTYEQYF. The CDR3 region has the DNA TGTGCCAGCAACAACCCGGTCGGGACAATGACCTACGAGCAGTACTTC.

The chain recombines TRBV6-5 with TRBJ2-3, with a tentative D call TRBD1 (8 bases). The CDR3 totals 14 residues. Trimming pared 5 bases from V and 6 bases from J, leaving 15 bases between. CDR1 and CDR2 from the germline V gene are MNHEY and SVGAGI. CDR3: CASSTGGEEDTQYF. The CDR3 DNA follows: TGTGCCAGCAGTACAGGGGGGGAGGAGGATACGCAGTATTTT.

The CDR3 DNA reads TGTGCCAGTAGTGGTCGTCGGTACGAGCAGTACTTC. Its protein is CASSGRRYEQYF. The V call is TRBV19, the J call TRBJ2-7; D unresolved. V lost 5 bases, J lost 4 bases, and 9 bases lay in between. This CDR3 region has 12 residues. Germline V gene sequence: CDR1 LNHDA, CDR2 SQIVND (reference sequence). Combining the CDR3 with reference TRBV19 and TRBJ2-7 gives the whole variable domain DGGITQSPKYLFRKEGQNVTLSCEQNLNHDAMYWYRQDPGQGLRLIYYSQIVNDFQKGDIAEGYSVSREKKESFPLTVTSAQKNPTAFYLCASSGRRYEQYFGPGTRLTVT.

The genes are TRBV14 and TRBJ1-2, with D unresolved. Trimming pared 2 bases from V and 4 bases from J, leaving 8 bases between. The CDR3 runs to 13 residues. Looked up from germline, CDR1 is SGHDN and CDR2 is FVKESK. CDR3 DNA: TGTGCCAGCAGCCAAACGGAGGCCTATGGCTACACCTTC. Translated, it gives CASSQTEAYGYTF.

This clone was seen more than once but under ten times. Here the CDR3 DNA reads TGTGCCAGCAGTTACGCGGGGACCCGGCGGGATGGCTACACCTTC. It codes for CASSYAGTRRDGYTF. The chain employs TRBV6-6 and TRBJ1-2, with D possibly TRBD1 on 5 matching bases. V was shortened by 2 bases and J by 6 bases, with 16 bases between the two germline ends. CDR3 size: 15 residues. Germline assignment: CDR1 MNHNY and CDR2 SVGAGI (reference sequence).

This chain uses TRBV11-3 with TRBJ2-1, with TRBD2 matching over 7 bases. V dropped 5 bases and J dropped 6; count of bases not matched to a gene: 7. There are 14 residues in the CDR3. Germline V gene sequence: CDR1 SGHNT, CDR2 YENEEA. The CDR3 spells CASSPGGGGNEQFF. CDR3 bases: TGTGCCAGCAGCCCAGGTGGGGGGGGCAATGAGCAGTTCTTC.

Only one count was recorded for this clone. In DNA form, the CDR3 reads TGTGCCAGCAGCTTAGCGCCGGAGAGCTCCTACGAGCAGTACTTC. Protein product: CASSLAPESSYEQYF. This rearrangement joins TRBV7-2 to TRBJ2-7, with D uncertain. The CDR3 covers 15 residues. Germline V CDR1 and CDR2: SGHTA, FQGNSA. Trimming left V 0 bases short and J 0 bases short, with 9 bases between.

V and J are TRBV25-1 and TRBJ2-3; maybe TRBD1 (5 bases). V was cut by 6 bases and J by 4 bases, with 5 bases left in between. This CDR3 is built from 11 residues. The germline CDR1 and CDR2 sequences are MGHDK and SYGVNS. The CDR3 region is CASSRADTQYF. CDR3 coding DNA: TGTGCCAGCAGCAGGGCAGATACGCAGTATTTT.

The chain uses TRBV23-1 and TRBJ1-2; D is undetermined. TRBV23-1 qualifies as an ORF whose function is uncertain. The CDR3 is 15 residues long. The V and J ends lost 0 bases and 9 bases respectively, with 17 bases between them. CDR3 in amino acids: CASSQSAQIYECYTF. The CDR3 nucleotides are TGCGCCAGCAGTCAATCGGCACAGATCTATGAATGCTACACCTTC.

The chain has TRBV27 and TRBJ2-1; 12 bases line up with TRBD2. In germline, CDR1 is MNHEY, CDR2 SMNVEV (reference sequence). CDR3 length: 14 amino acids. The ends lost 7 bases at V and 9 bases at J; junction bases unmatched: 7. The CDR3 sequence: CASTASGGASEQFF. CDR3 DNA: TGTGCCAGCACCGCTAGCGGGGGGGCCAGTGAGCAGTTCTTC.

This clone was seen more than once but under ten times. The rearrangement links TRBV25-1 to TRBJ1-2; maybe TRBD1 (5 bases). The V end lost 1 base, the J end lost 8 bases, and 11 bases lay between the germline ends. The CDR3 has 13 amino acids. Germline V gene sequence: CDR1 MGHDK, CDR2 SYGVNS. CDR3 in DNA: TGTGCCAGCAGTGAATTGGGAGGGGACGGCTACACCTTC. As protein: CASSELGGDGYTF.

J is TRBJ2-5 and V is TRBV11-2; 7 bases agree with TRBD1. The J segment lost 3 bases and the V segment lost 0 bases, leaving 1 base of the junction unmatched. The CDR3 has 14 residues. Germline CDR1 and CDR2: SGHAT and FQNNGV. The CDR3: CASSLDTGEETQYF. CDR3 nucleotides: TGTGCCAGCAGCTTAGATACAGGGGAAGAGACCCAGTACTTC.

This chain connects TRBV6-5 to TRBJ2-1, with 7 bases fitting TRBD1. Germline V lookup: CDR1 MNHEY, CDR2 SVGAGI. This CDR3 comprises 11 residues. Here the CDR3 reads CASTGFHEQFF. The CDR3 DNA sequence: TGTGCGTCGACAGGGTTTCATGAGCAGTTCTTC.

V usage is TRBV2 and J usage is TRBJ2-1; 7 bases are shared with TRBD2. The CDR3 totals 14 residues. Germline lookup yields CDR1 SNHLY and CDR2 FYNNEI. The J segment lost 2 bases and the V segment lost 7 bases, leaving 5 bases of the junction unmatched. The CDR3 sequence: CASKRDYTYNEQFF. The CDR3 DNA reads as TGTGCCAGCAAAAGGGACTACACCTACAATGAGCAGTTCTTC.

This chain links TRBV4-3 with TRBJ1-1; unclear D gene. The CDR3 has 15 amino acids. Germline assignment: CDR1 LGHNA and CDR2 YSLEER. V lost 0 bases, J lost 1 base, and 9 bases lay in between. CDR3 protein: CASSQEVNRNTEAFF. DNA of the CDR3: TGCGCCAGCAGCCAAGAAGTCAACAGGAACACTGAAGCTTTCTTT.

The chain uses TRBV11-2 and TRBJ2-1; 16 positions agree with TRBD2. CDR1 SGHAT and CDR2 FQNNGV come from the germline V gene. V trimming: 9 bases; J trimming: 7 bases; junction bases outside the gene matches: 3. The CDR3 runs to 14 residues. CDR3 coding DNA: TGTGCCAGTGGGACTAGCGGGGGGGGAAATGAGCAGTTCTTC. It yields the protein CASGTSGGGNEQFF.

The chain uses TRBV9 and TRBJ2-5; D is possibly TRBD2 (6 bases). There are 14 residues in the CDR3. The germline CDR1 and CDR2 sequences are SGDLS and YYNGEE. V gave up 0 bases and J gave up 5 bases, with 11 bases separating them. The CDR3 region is CASSVGGVMETQYF. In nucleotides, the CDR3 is TGTGCCAGCAGCGTAGGGGGGGTTATGGAGACCCAGTACTTC.

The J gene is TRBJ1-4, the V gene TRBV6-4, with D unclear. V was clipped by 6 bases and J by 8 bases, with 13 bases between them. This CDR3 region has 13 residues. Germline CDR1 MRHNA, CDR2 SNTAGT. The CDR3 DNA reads TGTGCCAGCAGCCCACACAGTAAAGAAAAACTGTTTTTT. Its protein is CASSPHSKEKLFF.

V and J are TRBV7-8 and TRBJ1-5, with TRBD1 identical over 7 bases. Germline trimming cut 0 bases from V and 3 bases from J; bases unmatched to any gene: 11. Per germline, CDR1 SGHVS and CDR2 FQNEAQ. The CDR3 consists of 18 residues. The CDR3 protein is CASSLARSWDSPNQPQHF. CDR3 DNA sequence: TGTGCCAGCAGCTTAGCGCGTTCTTGGGACAGCCCCAATCAGCCCCAGCATTTT. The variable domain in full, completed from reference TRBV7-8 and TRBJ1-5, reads GAGVSQSPRYKVAKRGQDVALRCDPISGHVSLFWYQQALGQGPEFLTYFQNEAQLDKSGLPSDRFFAERPEGSVSTLKIQRTQQEDSAVYLCASSLARSWDSPNQPQHFGDGTRLSIL.

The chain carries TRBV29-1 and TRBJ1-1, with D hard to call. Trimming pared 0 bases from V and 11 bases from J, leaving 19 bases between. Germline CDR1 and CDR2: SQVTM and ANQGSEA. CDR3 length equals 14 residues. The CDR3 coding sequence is TGCAGCGTTGAAGATGAGCGCATCCGTGATGGGGCTTTCTTT. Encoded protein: CSVEDERIRDGAFF.

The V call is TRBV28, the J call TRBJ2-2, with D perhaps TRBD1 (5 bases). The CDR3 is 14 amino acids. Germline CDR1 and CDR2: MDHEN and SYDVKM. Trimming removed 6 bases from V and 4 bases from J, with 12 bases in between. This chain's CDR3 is CASRPRALTGELFF. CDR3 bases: TGTGCCAGCAGACCCAGGGCACTCACCGGGGAGCTGTTTTTT.

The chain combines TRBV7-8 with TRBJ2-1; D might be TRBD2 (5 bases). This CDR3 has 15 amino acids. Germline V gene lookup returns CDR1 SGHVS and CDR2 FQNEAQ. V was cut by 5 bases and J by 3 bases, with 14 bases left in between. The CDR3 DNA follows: TGTGCCAGCAGCGAGCGCCCCGCGGGCTACAATGAGCAGTTCTTC. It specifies CASSERPAGYNEQFF.

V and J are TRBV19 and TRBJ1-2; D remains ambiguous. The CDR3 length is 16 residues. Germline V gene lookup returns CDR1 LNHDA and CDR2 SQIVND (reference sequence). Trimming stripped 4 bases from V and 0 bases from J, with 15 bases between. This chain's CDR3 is CASSTRTAQANYGYTF. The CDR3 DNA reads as TGTGCCAGTAGTACCCGGACTGCCCAAGCTAACTATGGCTACACCTTC.